This T cell receptor (beta chain) was captured in a study of blood T cells in healthy people across ages. Study-level findings and limits: Age advanced and TCR beta diversity per million T cells fell, roughly linearly.

PCR was performed a second time for roughly 6 to 12 cycles using a sample-barcoded 5' primer and a J-beta primer mix. CDR3-containing paired-end reads numbering at least 2.5 million came from each sample. TCRdb re-called the 5' RACE reads through MiXCR, storing one row per CDR3 protein. The table records 800,000 to 900,000 distinct CDR3 sequences, 62% of them present only once. The CDR3 extends over 18 amino acids. J was trimmed by 0 bases and V by 2 bases; bases with no gene match: 9. Germline loops: CDR1 KGHSH, CDR2 LQKENI. This clonotype was recorded a few times. Its antigen is currently unknown. This receptor was identified in a man aged 25 to 45 in good health. J is TRBJ2-1 and V is TRBV18; the match to TRBD1 covers 8 bases. The specimen was blood. In DNA form, the CDR3 reads TGTGCCAGCTCACCATGGGGGACAGGTCCAAGCTCCTACAATGAGCAGTTCTTC. This gives the protein CASSPWGTGPSSYNEQFF.